This TCR beta chain was sequenced in a study of blood T cell repertoires in COVID-19. Comments on this clone: Other nucleotide sequences from this sample produce the same CDR3.

TCRdb keeps only in-frame clones here, not all; method: immunoSEQ multiplex PCR. The data hold approximately 500,000 clones, with more than 75% observed a single time. Germline V gives CDR1 MNHNS, CDR2 SASEGT. Trimming cost V 1 base and J 0 bases, with 12 bases left between them. The CDR3 has 16 amino acids. The chain recombines TRBV6-1 with TRBJ1-2; possible D gene TRBD1, 5 bases. The specimen sequenced was PBMCs or T cells enriched from blood (not recorded which). This TCR was recovered from a woman in her 40s who had recovered from COVID-19. CDR3 coding DNA: TGTGCCAGCAGTGAAGGGTCAGGGTCTGCTAACTATGGCTACACCTTC. The encoded protein is CASSEGSGSANYGYTF.